A single sample gave rise to the 14 T cell receptor beta chains below, sequenced in a study of T cell clusters in autoimmune cytopenias. TRB was amplified by touch-down multiplex PCR, primer pools A and B combined. Reanalyzing the multiplex PCR reads, TCRdb keeps one entry per CDR3 protein, without DNA. The sample table sets out 10,000 to 15,000 distinct CDR3 sequences. Approximately 40,000 genome equivalents of blood DNA were amplified for TRB. Another study also made use of these data, one on T cell repertoires in aging, cancer and after chemotherapy.

Input material: peripheral blood. Receptor source: a human donor in good health.

In terms of frequency, this clonotype is medium-sized. The chain carries TRBV10-3 and TRBJ1-2. Germline loops: CDR1 ENHRY, CDR2 SYGVKD. CDR3 length: 16 amino acids. CDR3 in amino acids: CAIGGGGGSYMDGYTF.

The CDR3 is CASTPGDSYYEQYF. The chain joins TRBV6-1 to TRBJ2-7; the D call from TCRdb, TRBD1, cannot be confirmed without DNA. Germline-derived CDR1 and CDR2 are MNHNS and SASEGT. The CDR3 extends over 14 amino acids.

The rearrangement joins TRBV24-1 to TRBJ2-5. The CDR3 covers 16 residues. Germline CDR1 reads KGHDR; CDR2 reads SFDVKD. The CDR3 region is CATSDARTAYQETQYF.

This rearrangement joins TRBV20-1 to TRBJ2-3. The CDR3 spans 14 residues. The V gene's germline CDR1 is DFQATT and CDR2 SNEGSKA (reference sequence). The CDR3 loop is CSARQGSSTDTQYF.

Judged by frequency, this clonotype is medium-sized (0.01 to 0.1%). The genes are TRBV7-2 and TRBJ2-7; TCRdb designates TRBD1, a call that cannot be tested without DNA. Germline V gene sequence: CDR1 SGHTA, CDR2 FQGNSA. This CDR3 has 12 amino acids. The CDR3 sequence: CASSPLTGAGYF.

This clonotype shows up as medium-sized by frequency. This chain links TRBV6-5 with TRBJ2-7; TCRdb's D call, TRBD1, is unchecked because there is no DNA. Germline CDR1 and CDR2: MNHEY and SVGAGI. This CDR3 is built from 16 residues. The CDR3: CASSSARQGTSYEQYF.

The J gene is TRBJ2-3, the V gene TRBV7-9; TCRdb designates TRBD2, a call that cannot be tested without DNA. CDR1 SEHNR and CDR2 FQNEAQ come from the germline V gene (reference sequence). The CDR3 spans 19 residues. CDR3 sequence reads: CASSKTSGGSRSGTDTQYF.

V is TRBV27 and J is TRBJ2-7; TCRdb reports TRBD1, a call that lacks DNA to check it against. The germline gives CDR1 MNHEY, CDR2 SMNVEV (reference sequence). The CDR3 has 18 amino acids. The CDR3 is CASSFSTFLHRGRYEQYF.

The chain combines TRBV20-1 with TRBJ1-1; TCRdb reports TRBD1, a call that lacks DNA to check it against. Germline lookup yields CDR1 DFQATT and CDR2 SNEGSKA (reference sequence). The CDR3 consists of 17 residues. Here the CDR3 reads CSAAGGPQGPGGTEAFF.

The J gene is TRBJ1-4, the V gene TRBV28; TCRdb gives TRBD1 as the D gene, but with no DNA this cannot be confirmed. CDR3 length: 14 residues. The germline V gene encodes CDR1 MDHEN and CDR2 SYDVKM. CDR3 protein: CASSLRGANEKLFF.

This chain uses TRBV11-2 with TRBJ1-2; TCRdb picks TRBD1, but there is no DNA to check that call. Germline assignment: CDR1 SGHAT and CDR2 FQNNGV. The CDR3 has 15 residues. The CDR3 region is CASSFTGGSFDGYTF.

The chain has TRBV6-5 and TRBJ1-4; the D gene TCRdb calls, TRBD1, cannot be checked with no DNA. Germline CDR1 is MNHEY and CDR2 is SVGAGI. The CDR3 contains 18 residues. CDR3 residues: CASSYIPPTAATNEKLFF.

In terms of frequency, this clonotype is medium-sized. The chain carries TRBV10-3 and TRBJ1-3; checking the TCRdb D call of TRBD1 is not possible without DNA. The CDR3 sequence is 12 residues long. Germline CDR1 is ENHRY and CDR2 is SYGVKD. CDR3 in amino acids: CARHPEGNTIYF.

This clonotype ranks as medium-sized (0.01 to 0.1%) in terms of frequency. The rearrangement joins TRBV6-6 to TRBJ2-7; TCRdb picks TRBD2, but there is no DNA to check that call. Germline V lookup: CDR1 MNHNY, CDR2 SVGAGI (reference sequence). The CDR3 runs 13 residues. CDR3 loop: CASSFGTSHEQYF.